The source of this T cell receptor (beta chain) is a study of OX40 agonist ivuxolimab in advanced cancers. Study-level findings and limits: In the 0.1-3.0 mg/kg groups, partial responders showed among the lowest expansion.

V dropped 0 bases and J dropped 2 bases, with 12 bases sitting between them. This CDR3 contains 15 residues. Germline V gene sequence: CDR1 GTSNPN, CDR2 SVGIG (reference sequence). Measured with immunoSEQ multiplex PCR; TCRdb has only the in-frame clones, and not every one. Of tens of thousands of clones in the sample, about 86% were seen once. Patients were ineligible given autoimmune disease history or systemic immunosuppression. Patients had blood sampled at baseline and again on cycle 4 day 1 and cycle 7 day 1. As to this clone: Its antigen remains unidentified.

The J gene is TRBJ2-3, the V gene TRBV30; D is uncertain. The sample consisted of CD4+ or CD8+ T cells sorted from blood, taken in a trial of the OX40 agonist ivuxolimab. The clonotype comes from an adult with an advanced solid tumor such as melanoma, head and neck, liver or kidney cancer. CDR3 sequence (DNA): TGTGCCTGGAGTGTAAGGGCGGCGGACACAGATACGCAGTATTTT. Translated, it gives CAWSVRAADTDTQYF.